The clone carrying this T cell receptor (beta chain) showed up many times. Antigen unknown. This record comes from a study of molecular identifiers for immune sequencing clone quantification. Sorted cells numbering about 19,000 to 1,000,000, with 10%, 30% or 50% RNA, yielded the naive CD8 libraries. When naive CD8 T cells were sorted, they were gated as CD8+CD4-CCR7+CD45RA+. Findings and limits, study-wide: Clones above 20 RNA copies contained over 97% of effector molecules but under 1% of naive ones.

TCRdb analysed the PCR reads with MiXCR anew, one entry per CDR3 protein. The repertoire holds about 510,000 distinct CDR3 sequences, with about 26% as singletons. This clonotype was obtained from a human donor in good health. Some libraries in this study had Jurkat cell RNA spiked in. The specimen was naive CD8+ T cells from blood, with Jurkat cell RNA spiked in. Subset in this sample: FACS-sorted CD8+CD4-CCR7+CD45RA+ naive T cells.

The chain's CDR3 is CSVDTTGRVTDTQYF. The CDR3 DNA is TGCAGCGTCGATACCACGGGGCGGGTGACAGATACGCAGTATTTT. V gene TRBV29-1 combines with J gene TRBJ2-3; the D call may be TRBD1 or TRBD2 (5 bases each). This CDR3 is built from 15 residues. V lost 6 bases to trimming and J lost 3 bases, with 19 bases between them. Germline values: CDR1 SQVTM, CDR2 ANQGSEA.